This is a list of T cell receptor beta chains from one sample in a study of metastatic and nonmetastatic thyroid tumors. TCRdb re-called clones from the PCR reads using MiXCR. The sample includes some 33,000 clones, 15% of them seen just once. The sample comprised blood. The receptors were sampled from a male donor with papillary thyroid cancer or a benign thyroid nodule (not recorded which). Some clones in this sample may be carry-over from other donors' samples. Each CDR3 is given with its conserved first and last residue. A D gene is named only where the DNA matches it firmly. A row's size may be missing; if present it is once, few, many or a size class.

CDR3 length | D gene | J gene | V gene | clone size | CDR3 protein | CDR3 DNA
15 | . | TRBJ1-5 | TRBV7-2 | many | CASSLGHISNQPQHF | TGTGCCAGCAGCTTAGGACATATTAGCAATCAGCCCCAGCATTTT
17 | TRBD2 | TRBJ2-5 | TRBV18 | many | CASSPVGPSGSVETQYF | TGTGCCAGCTCACCCGTGGGGCCTAGCGGGAGTGTAGAGACCCAGTACTTC
14 | TRBD2 | TRBJ2-7 | TRBV19 | many | CASSIAAGAYEQYF | TGTGCCAGTAGTATAGCAGCGGGAGCTTACGAGCAGTACTTC
15 | . | TRBJ2-3 | TRBV12-3/TRBV12-4 | many | CASSFTSPLLDTQYF | TGTGCCAGCAGTTTTACTAGCCCTCTTTTAGATACGCAGTATTTT
13 | . | TRBJ1-1 | TRBV7-9 | many | CASSSLGREKAFF | TGTGCCAGCAGCTCCTTGGGACGGGAAAAAGCTTTCTTT
15 | TRBD2 | TRBJ2-5 | TRBV6-1 | . | CASRDAGGAKENQHF | TGTGCCAGCCGTGACGCGGGGGGAGCGAAAGAGAACCAGCACTTC
17 | TRBD2 | TRBJ2-5 | TRBV7-2 | . | CASSSVLAGVRGETHYF | TGTGCCAGCAGCTCGGTACTAGCGGGAGTACGAGGAGAGACCCATTACTTC
15 | TRBD2 | TRBJ2-2 | TRBV10-3 | many | CAISRTSVNTGELFF | TGTGCCATCAGTCGGACTAGCGTGAACACCGGGGAGCTGTTTTTT
16 | TRBD1 | TRBJ1-5 | TRBV6-1 | . | CASSEAPGTGNQPQHF | TGTGCCAGCAGTGAAGCACCTGGGACAGGAAATCAGCCCCAGCATTTT
17 | TRBD2 | TRBJ2-1 | TRBV6-2/TRBV6-3 | . | CASTSSIGTGGRGEQFF | TGTGCCAGCACTTCCTCCATCGGGACTGGCGGGAGAGGTGAGCAGTTCTTC
15 | . | TRBJ1-6 | TRBV5-4 | few | CASSSVGSYNSPLHF | TGTGCCAGCAGCTCGGTGGGCTCCTATAATTCACCCCTCCACTTT
16 | . | TRBJ2-1 | TRBV5-5 | many | CASSLEGSGAVGSQFF | TGTGCCAGCAGCTTGGAAGGTTCGGGAGCGGTGGGATCGCAGTTCTTC
17 | . | TRBJ2-2 | TRBV7-6 | many | CASSLAGGTTNTGELFF | TGTGCCAGCAGCTTAGCTGGCGGGACGACGAACACCGGGGAGCTGTTTTTT
13 | . | TRBJ2-2 | TRBV27 | . | CAIALTGTGELFF | TGTGCCATCGCTTTGACGGGTACCGGGGAGCTGTTTTTT
19 | TRBD2 | TRBJ2-1 | TRBV6-2/TRBV6-3 | many | CASASTGTSGRGAYNEQFF | TGTGCCAGCGCCTCGACCGGGACTAGCGGGAGGGGCGCCTACAATGAGCAGTTCTTC
14 | TRBD1 | TRBJ2-1 | TRBV20-1 | many | CSASWDRVTNEQFF | TGCAGTGCTAGTTGGGACAGGGTCACAAATGAGCAGTTCTTC